This T cell receptor (beta chain) was found in a study of shared clonotypes between healthy human individuals. Study at large: Researchers assigned three CD4 naive, three CD4 memory, two CD8 naive and one CD8 memory plate to each donor. Study conclusions and caveats: Generation of non-shared clonotypes was less probable than generation of clonotypes shared by all four donors.

This clone was detected only once. Its antigen remains unknown. V lost 0 bases and J lost 1, with 7 bases in between. This CDR3 region has 14 residues. The germline V gene encodes CDR1 SGHRS and CDR2 YFSETQ. The protocol was immunoSEQ multiplex PCR, while the TCRdb copy is restricted to in-frame clones and leaves out a portion. Among approximately 1,000,000 clones listed, about 80% were seen once. The chain couples TRBV5-1 to TRBJ1-1; the D gene is possibly TRBD1 (5 bases). The receptor comes from a man younger than 30 in good health. Some clones in this sample may be carry-over from other donors' samples. The sequencing sample was made of memory CD4+ T cells from PBMCs. Subset: CD45RA-negative fraction. The CDR3 DNA is TGCGCCAGCAGCTTGGAACAGGCGAACACTGAAGCTTTCTTT. Its translation: CASSLEQANTEAFF.